This T cell receptor (beta chain) was documented in a study of brain T cells in children with intractable seizures. The repertoire was sequenced with immunoSEQ multiplex PCR; TCRdb's copy has only in-frame clones and lacks some. The repertoire has 340,000 or so clones, over 90% of them found once; the top ten carry 5.7%. Time point here: blood from clinic visit 5 months post-surgery; TSC patient then seizure free. Only cases whose brain tissue showed the highest T cell transcript signatures were sequenced. Pre-surgery treatment included at least one anti-epileptic drug. The CDR3 spans 17 residues. The rearrangement joins TRBV21-1 to TRBJ2-7; the D call in the table, TRBD1, was not verified against the DNA. TRBV21-1 is given as a pseudogene. Sequenced material: peripheral blood, taken approximately 5 months after surgery. This sequence originates from a boy under two years old with tuberous sclerosis and intractable seizures. The CDR3 reads CASSKRPGTGRTYEQYF. CDR3 coding DNA: TGTGCCAGCAGCAAAAGACCAGGGACAGGGAGAACCTACGAGCAGTACTTC.